The clone carrying this TCR beta chain was detected only a few times. What it recognizes is unknown. The authors incorporated unique molecular identifiers into the TCR beta cDNA libraries. About 500,000 cDNA molecules came from about 1 to 10 million T cells. One entry per CDR3 protein, called by TCRdb with MiXCR from the PCR reads. The sample records approximately 400,000 distinct CDR3 sequences, around 33% being singletons. The length of the CDR3 is 16 residues. Looked up from germline, CDR1 is SGDLS and CDR2 is YYNGEE. The data were obtained in a study of post-analysis software for immune sequencing data. Study-wide context: The disease courses spanned relapsing-remitting, secondary progressive and progressive-relapsing forms of multiple sclerosis. General observations from the study: About five TRBV segments were more frequent in patients than controls; TRBV5-6, TRBV5-1 and TRBV20-1 belonged to this group. Multiple sclerosis patients had significantly lower normalized Chao1 diversity than controls. Samples from one preparation batch, clustered by F measure, grouped strongly together.

The sample comprised blood. The sequence was obtained from a girl between 5 and 17 years old with multiple sclerosis. The chain couples TRBV9 to TRBJ2-4; 9 nucleotides match TRBD1. Matching the DNA end better, TRBJ2-7 makes the J call doubtful. DNA of the CDR3: TGTGCCAGCAGCCCCCGAGGAAGGGACAGGGACTACGAGCAGTACTTC. It yields the protein CASSPRGRDRDYEQYF.